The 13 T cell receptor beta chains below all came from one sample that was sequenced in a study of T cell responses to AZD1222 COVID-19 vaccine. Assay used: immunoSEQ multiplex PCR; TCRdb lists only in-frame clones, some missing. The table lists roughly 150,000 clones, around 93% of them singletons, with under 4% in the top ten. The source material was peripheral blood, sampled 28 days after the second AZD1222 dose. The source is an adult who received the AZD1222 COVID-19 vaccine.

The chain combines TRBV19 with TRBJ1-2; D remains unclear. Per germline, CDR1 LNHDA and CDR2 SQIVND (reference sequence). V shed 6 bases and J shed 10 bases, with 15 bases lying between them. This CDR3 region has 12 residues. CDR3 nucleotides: TGTGCCAGTAGATATGTCCTCGCGGACTACACCTTC. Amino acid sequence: CASRYVLADYTF.

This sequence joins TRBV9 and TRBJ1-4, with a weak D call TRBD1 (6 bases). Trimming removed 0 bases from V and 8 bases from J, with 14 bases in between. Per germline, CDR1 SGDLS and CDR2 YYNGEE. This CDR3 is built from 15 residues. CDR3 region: CASSVDEGGGEKLFF. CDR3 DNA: TGTGCCAGCAGCGTAGATGAAGGGGGTGGGGAAAAACTGTTTTTT.

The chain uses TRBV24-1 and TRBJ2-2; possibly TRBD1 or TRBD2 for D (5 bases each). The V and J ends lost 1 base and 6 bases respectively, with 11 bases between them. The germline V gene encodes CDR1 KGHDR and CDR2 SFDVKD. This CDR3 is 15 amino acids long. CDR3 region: CATSDFGDGPGELFF. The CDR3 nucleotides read TGTGCCACCAGTGATTTTGGGGACGGGCCCGGGGAGCTGTTTTTT.

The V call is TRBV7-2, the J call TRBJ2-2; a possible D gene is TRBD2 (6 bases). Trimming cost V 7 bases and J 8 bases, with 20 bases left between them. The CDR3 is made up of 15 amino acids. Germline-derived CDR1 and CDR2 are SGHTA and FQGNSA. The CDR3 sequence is CASTRGGLTPGELFF. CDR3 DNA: TGTGCCAGCACCCGGGGAGGACTCACGCCTGGGGAGCTGTTTTTT. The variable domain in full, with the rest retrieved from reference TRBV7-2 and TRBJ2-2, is GAGVSQSPSNKVTEKGKDVELRCDPISGHTALYWYRQSLGQGLEFLIYFQGNSAPDKSGLPSDRFSAERTGGSVSTLTIQRTQQEDSAVYLCASTRGGLTPGELFFGEGSRLTVL.

CDR3 sequence: CAWKASGNTIYF. In nucleotides, the CDR3 is TGTGCCTGGAAGGCCTCTGGAAACACCATATATTTT. The genes are TRBV30 and TRBJ1-3; D gene uncertain. V lost 4 bases to trimming and J lost 0 bases, with 4 bases between them. CDR1 is GTSNPN, CDR2 SVGIG, per germline (reference sequence). The CDR3 totals 12 residues.

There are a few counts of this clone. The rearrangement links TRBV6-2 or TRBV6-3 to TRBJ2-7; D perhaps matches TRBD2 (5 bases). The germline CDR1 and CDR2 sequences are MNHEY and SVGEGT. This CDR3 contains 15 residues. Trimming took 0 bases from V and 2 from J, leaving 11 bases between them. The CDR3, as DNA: TGTGCCAGCAGTTACTCTATGGACTCCGCCTACGAGCAGTACTTC. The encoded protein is CASSYSMDSAYEQYF.

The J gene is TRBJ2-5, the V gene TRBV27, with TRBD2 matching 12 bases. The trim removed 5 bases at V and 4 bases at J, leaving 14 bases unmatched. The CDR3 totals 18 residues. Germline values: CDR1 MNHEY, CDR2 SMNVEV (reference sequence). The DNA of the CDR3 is TGTGCCAGCAGTCCGCCCCCCCAGCTAGCGGGGGGGCCAGAGACCCAGTACTTC. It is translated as CASSPPPQLAGGPETQYF.

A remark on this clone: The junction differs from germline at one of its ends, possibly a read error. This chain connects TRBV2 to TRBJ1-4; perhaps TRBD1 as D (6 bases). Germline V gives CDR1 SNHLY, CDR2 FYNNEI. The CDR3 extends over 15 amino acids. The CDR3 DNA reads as TGTGCCAGCAGCGAAGACAGGACAACTAATGAAAAACTGTTTTTT. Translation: CASSEDRTTNEKLFF.

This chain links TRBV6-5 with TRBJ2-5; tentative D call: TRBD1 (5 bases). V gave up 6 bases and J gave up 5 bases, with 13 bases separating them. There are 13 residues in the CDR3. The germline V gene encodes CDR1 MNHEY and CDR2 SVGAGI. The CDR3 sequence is CASSLGHMETQYF. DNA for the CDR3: TGTGCCAGCAGCCTCGGACATATGGAGACCCAGTACTTC.

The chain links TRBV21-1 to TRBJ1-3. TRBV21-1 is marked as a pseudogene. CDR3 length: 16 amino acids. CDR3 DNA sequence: TGTGCCATCCAGAACAGCGGGATTGGGATAGGAAACACCATATATTTT. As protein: CAIQNSGIGIGNTIYF.

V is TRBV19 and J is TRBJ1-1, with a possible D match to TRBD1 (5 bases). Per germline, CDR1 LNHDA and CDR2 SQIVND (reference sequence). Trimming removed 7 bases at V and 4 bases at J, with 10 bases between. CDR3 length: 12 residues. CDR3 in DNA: TGTGCCAGTAAACAGGCCTTCACTGAAGCTTTCTTT. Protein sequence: CASKQAFTEAFF.

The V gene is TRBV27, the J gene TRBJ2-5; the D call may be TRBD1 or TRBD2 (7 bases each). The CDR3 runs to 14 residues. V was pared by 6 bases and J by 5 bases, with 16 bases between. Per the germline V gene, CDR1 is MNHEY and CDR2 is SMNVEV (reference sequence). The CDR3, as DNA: TGTGCCAGCAGATCACAGGGGAGGGGGGAGACCCAGTACTTC. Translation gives CASRSQGRGETQYF.

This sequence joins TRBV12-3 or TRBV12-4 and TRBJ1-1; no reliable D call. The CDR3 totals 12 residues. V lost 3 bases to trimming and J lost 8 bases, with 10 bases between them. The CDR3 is CASSFGETEAFF. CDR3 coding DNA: TGTGCCAGCAGTTTCGGGGAGACCGAAGCTTTCTTT.